This TCR beta chain came from a study of blood T cells in healthy people across ages. Findings and limits, study-wide: PBMCs went unsorted, and a conclusive naive versus antigen-experienced comparison was therefore prevented.

J lost 3 bases, V lost 7 bases, and 6 bases had no gene match. This CDR3 contains 14 residues. The germline CDR1 and CDR2 sequences are SQVTM and ANQGSEA. This clonotype was seen more than once but under ten times. Its antigen is not identified. A second PCR of 7 to 11 cycles used a sample-barcoded 5' primer and a J-beta primer mix. Template switching added a 12-random-nucleotide identifier to every cDNA molecule. One entry per CDR3 protein, called by TCRdb with MiXCR from the 5' RACE reads. The sample lists about 1.8 million distinct CDR3 sequences, about 50% occurring once. The genes are TRBV29-1 and TRBJ2-3; 11 nucleotides align to TRBD1. This receptor was identified in a woman aged 40-49 years in good health. Sequencing input: blood. Written as DNA, the CDR3 is TGCAGCGCGGGAGGGACAGGGGGAACAGATACGCAGTATTTT. The encoded protein is CSAGGTGGTDTQYF.